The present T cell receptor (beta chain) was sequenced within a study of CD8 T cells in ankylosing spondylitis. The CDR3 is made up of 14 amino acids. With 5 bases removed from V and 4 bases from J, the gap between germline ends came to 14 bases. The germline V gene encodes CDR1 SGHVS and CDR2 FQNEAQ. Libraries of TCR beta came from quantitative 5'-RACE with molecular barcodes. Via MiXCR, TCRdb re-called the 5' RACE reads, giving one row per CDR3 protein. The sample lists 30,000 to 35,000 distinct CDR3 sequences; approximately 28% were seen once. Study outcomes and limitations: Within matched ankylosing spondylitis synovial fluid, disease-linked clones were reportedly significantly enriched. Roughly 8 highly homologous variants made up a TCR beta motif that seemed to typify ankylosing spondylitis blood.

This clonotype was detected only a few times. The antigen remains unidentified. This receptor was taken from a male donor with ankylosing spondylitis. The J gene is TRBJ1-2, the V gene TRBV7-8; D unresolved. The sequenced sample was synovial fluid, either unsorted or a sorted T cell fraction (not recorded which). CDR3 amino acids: CASSGDTAPYGYTF. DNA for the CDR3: TGTGCCAGCAGCGGCGACACCGCCCCCTATGGCTACACCTTC.